Presented here are 11 T cell receptor beta chains from one specimen sequenced in a study of T cells in Graves' hyperthyroidism and ophthalmopathy. TCR beta CDR3 region amplification was performed from RNA transcripts. The TCR CDR3 was amplified in a first-round RT-PCR using the HTBI primer set. TCRdb re-called the multiplex PCR reads with MiXCR, one entry per CDR3 protein. The sample lists roughly 800,000 distinct CDR3 sequences, roughly 37% occurring once. Sequenced sample: blood. These receptors came from a man aged 18-30 years with Graves' hyperthyroidism.

This clonotype has ten or more counts. The chain combines TRBV20-1 with TRBJ1-5; D is unclear. V lost 6 bases and J lost 7, with 13 bases in between. Germline V gene lookup returns CDR1 DFQATT and CDR2 SNEGSKA (reference sequence). CDR3 length equals 12 residues. For the CDR3, the DNA is TGCAGTGCCCTGAACCGGGTCCAGCCCCAGCATTTT. Amino acids: CSALNRVQPQHF.

This clonotype appeared a few times. The chain joins TRBV7-9 to TRBJ1-5; TRBD1 aligns across 9 bases. With 3 bases clipped from V and 8 bases from J, the junction kept 8 bases outside the gene matches. This CDR3 has 15 amino acids. Germline CDR1 and CDR2: SEHNR and FQNEAQ (reference sequence). The CDR3, as DNA: TGTGCCAGCAGCTTTACCGGGACAGGGATGGAGCCCCAGCATTTT. Translation gives CASSFTGTGMEPQHF.

The chain links TRBV7-8 to TRBJ2-2, with 13 bases matching TRBD2. This CDR3 is 17 amino acids long. CDR1 SGHVS and CDR2 FQNEAQ come from the germline V gene. V lost 3 bases, J lost 3 bases, and 4 bases stayed unmatched. The CDR3 is CASSLGLAGSYTGELFF. The CDR3 DNA sequence: TGTGCCAGCAGCTTGGGACTAGCGGGGTCCTACACCGGGGAGCTGTTTTTT.

A word on this clonotype: One base away lies a much larger clone, so this may be a sequencing read error. The gene calls are TRBV10-3 and TRBJ1-4; D might be TRBD1 (5 bases). The germline V gene encodes CDR1 ENHRY and CDR2 SYGVKD. The germline V and J ends were trimmed by 6 bases and 10 bases, with 12 bases remaining between them. The CDR3 contains 12 residues. The CDR3 sequence is CAISEGEGKLFF. The CDR3 DNA follows: TGTGCCATCAGCGAAGGGGAGGGAAAACTGTTTTTT.

The chain couples TRBV6-5 to TRBJ1-2; D is unclear. The germline V gene has CDR1 MNHEY and CDR2 SVGAGI. The CDR3 consists of 14 residues. The V end lost 0 bases, the J end lost 3 bases, and 8 bases lay between the germline ends. CDR3 nucleotides: TGTGCCAGCAGTTACTCGTCAGGCCACTATGGCTACACCTTC. Its protein is CASSYSSGHYGYTF.

The chain is built from TRBV7-6 and TRBJ1-6; maybe TRBD1 (6 bases). The CDR3 totals 18 residues. Trimming pared 5 bases from V and 4 bases from J, leaving 21 bases between. The germline gives CDR1 SGHVS, CDR2 FNYEAQ. The chain's CDR3 is CASSPDGQKPKYNSPLHF. The CDR3 DNA is TGTGCCAGCAGCCCGGACGGACAGAAACCTAAGTATAATTCACCCCTCCACTTT.

The chain employs TRBV7-9 and TRBJ2-7, with 9 bases that match TRBD2. CDR1 and CDR2 (germline): SEHNR, FQNEAQ (reference sequence). This CDR3 is built from 19 residues. The V and J ends lost 4 bases and 0 bases, in that order; junction bases with no gene match: 16. DNA of the CDR3: TGTGCCAGCAGCTACGGACAGGAGAAAGCGGGAGGAAGCTCCTACGAGCAGTACTTC. This gives the protein CASSYGQEKAGGSSYEQYF.

This clonotype has only one observation. A much larger clone is a single base away; this may be a read error. V usage is TRBV29-1 and J usage is TRBJ2-7; D is perhaps TRBD1 or TRBD2 (5 bases each). V was pared by 4 bases and J by 0 bases, with 13 bases between. CDR3 length: 14 residues. Germline V CDR1 and CDR2: SQVTM, ANQGSEA. CDR3 amino acids: CSVAVGTDSYEQYF. DNA for the CDR3: TGCAGCGTTGCAGTGGGGACGGACTCCTACGAGCAGTACTTC.

This clonotype occurred a few times. The J gene is TRBJ1-1, the V gene TRBV7-9; 7 bases fit TRBD1. The CDR3 loop spans 15 amino acids. From germline, CDR1 is SEHNR and CDR2 FQNEAQ (reference sequence). V lost 4 bases, J lost 1 base, and 6 bases stayed unmatched. This CDR3 reads CASSSTGISNTEAFF. The CDR3 bases are TGTGCCAGCAGCTCGACAGGGATATCGAACACTGAAGCTTTCTTT.

This chain uses TRBV24-1 with TRBJ1-2; a possible D gene is TRBD1 (5 bases). With 2 bases removed from V and 4 bases from J, the gap between germline ends came to 10 bases. Germline V gives CDR1 KGHDR, CDR2 SFDVKD. The CDR3 spans 14 residues. CDR3 DNA sequence: TGTGCCACCAGTGATTCGGGGCCAGGCTATGGCTACACCTTC. Translating it yields CATSDSGPGYGYTF.

The chain combines TRBV7-2 with TRBJ1-4; weak D call: TRBD1 (5 bases). With 5 bases removed from V and 8 bases from J, the gap between germline ends came to 18 bases. Germline V gives CDR1 SGHTA, CDR2 FQGNSA. The CDR3 is 15 residues long. The CDR3 bases are TGTGCCAGCAGCCAAGGTCCCAGGGATTGGGAAAAACTGTTTTTT. It translates to CASSQGPRDWEKLFF. The whole variable domain, remainder taken from reference TRBV7-2 and TRBJ1-4, is GAGVSQSPSNKVTEKGKDVELRCDPISGHTALYWYRQSLGQGLEFLIYFQGNSAPDKSGLPSDRFSAERTGGSVSTLTIQRTQQEDSAVYLCASSQGPRDWEKLFFGSGTQLSVL.